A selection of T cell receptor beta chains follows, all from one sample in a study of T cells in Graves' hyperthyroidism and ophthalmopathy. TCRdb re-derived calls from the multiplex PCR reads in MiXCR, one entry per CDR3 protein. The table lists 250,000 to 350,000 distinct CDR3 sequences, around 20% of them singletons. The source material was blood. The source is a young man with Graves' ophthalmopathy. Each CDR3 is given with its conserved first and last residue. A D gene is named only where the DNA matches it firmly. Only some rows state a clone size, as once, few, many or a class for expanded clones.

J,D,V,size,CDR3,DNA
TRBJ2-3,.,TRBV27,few,CASSSRLDTQYF,TGTGCCAGCAGTTCCCGACTAGATACGCAGTATTTT
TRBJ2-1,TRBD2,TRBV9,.,CASSVVGGRAGRDEQFF,TGTGCCAGCAGCGTAGTCGGAGGGAGGGCAGGGCGAGATGAGCAGTTCTTC
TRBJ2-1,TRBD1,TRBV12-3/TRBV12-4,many,CASTFGQGPYNEQFF,TGTGCCAGCACCTTCGGACAGGGGCCTTACAATGAGCAGTTCTTC
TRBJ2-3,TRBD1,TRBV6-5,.,CASSYSNRDRVSDTQYF,TGTGCCAGCAGTTACTCAAACCGGGACAGGGTTTCAGATACGCAGTATTTT
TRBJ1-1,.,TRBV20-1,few,CSAEWGIGGKAFF,TGCAGTGCAGAATGGGGAATTGGGGGGAAAGCTTTCTTT
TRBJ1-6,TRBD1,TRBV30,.,CAWRAYGQGGSPLHF,TGTGCCTGGAGGGCCTACGGACAGGGAGGATCACCCCTCCACTTT
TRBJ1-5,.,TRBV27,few,CASRNRGGSNQPQHF,TGTGCCAGCAGAAATAGAGGGGGTAGCAATCAGCCCCAGCATTTT
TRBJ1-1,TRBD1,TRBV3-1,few,CASSKQGAGLQTEAFF,TGTGCCAGCAGCAAACAGGGGGCAGGACTTCAGACTGAAGCTTTCTTT
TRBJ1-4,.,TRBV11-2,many,CASSIRQAGTNEKLFF,TGTGCCAGCAGCATTCGACAGGCCGGGACTAATGAAAAACTGTTTTTT
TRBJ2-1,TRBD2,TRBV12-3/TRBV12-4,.,CASSWGSGGTYNEQFF,TGTGCCAGCAGTTGGGGTAGCGGGGGGACCTACAATGAGCAGTTCTTC
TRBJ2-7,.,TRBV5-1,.,CASSTHLPPYEQYF,TGCGCCAGCAGCACCCACCTCCCACCCTACGAGCAGTACTTC
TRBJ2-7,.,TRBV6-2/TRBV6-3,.,CASSYSPVQVDYEQYF,TGTGCCAGCAGTTATAGTCCGGTTCAGGTCGACTACGAGCAGTACTTC
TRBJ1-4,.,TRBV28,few,CASRRGDEKLFF,TGTGCCAGCAGGAGGGGCGATGAAAAACTGTTTTTT
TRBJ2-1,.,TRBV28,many,CASSLSSGRASSYNEQFF,TGTGCCAGCAGTTTATCGTCTGGGCGGGCGAGCTCCTACAATGAGCAGTTCTTC
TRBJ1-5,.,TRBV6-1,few,CASGRGGYGGQPQHF,TGTGCCAGCGGGAGGGGGGGATATGGGGGACAGCCCCAGCATTTT
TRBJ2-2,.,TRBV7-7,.,CASSPGRTGELFF,TGTGCTAGCAGCCCAGGGAGGACCGGGGAGCTGTTTTTT
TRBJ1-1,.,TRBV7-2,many,CASRAGLNTEAFF,TGTGCCAGCAGGGCAGGGCTGAACACTGAAGCTTTCTTT
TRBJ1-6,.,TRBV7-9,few,CASSPDGNNSPLHF,TGTGCCAGCAGCCCAGACGGGAATAATTCACCCCTCCACTTT
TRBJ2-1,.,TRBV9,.,CASSGEQSSYNGQFF,TGTGCCAGCAGCGGAGAGCAGAGCTCCTACAATGGGCAGTTCTTC
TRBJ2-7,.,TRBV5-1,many,CASSLEGGRSSYEQYF,TGCGCCAGCAGCTTGGAGGGGGGACGGAGCTCCTACGAGCAGTACTTC
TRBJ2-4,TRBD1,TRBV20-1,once,CSARDREEAKNIQYF,TGCAGTGCTAGGGACAGGGAAGAGGCCAAAAACATTCAGTACTTC
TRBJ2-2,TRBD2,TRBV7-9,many,CASSLYGGGSGINGELFF,TGTGCCAGCAGCTTATATGGTGGCGGTAGCGGGATCAACGGGGAGCTGTTTTTT
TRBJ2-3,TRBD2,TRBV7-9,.,CASSLSGSSLGGDTQYF,TGTGCCAGCAGCCTTAGCGGGAGCTCCCTCGGCGGAGATACGCAGTATTTT
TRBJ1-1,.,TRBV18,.,CASSPRSRDKGEAFF,TGTGCCAGCTCACCCCGAAGCCGGGACAAAGGTGAAGCTTTCTTT
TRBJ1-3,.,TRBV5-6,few,CASSWGSGNTIYF,TGTGCCAGCAGCTGGGGCTCTGGAAACACCATATATTTT
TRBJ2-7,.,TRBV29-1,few,CSVEVIGIPYEQYF,TGCAGCGTTGAAGTCATCGGGATACCCTACGAGCAGTACTTC
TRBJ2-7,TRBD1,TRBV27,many,CASSRTTGYYEQYF,TGTGCCAGCAGTCGAACGACAGGGTACTACGAGCAGTACTTC
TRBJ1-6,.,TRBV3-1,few,CASSQSLGRNNSPLHF,TGTGCCAGCAGCCAAAGCTTGGGGAGAAATAATTCACCCCTCCACTTT
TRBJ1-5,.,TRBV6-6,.,CASSYGQSNQPQHF,TGTGCCAGCAGTTACGGACAGAGTAATCAGCCCCAGCATTTT
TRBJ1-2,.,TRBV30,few,CAWSDPSDPITIGGYTF,TGTGCCTGGAGTGACCCCAGCGACCCCATAACCATAGGTGGCTACACCTTC
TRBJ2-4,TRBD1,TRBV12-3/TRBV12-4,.,CASSFHRGNIQYF,TGTGCCAGCAGTTTTCACAGGGGAAACATTCAGTACTTC
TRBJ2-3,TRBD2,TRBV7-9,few,CASSFRTSGIAFTDTQYF,TGTGCCAGCAGCTTCAGGACTAGCGGGATCGCTTTCACAGATACGCAGTATTTT
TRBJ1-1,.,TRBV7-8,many,CASSLGGSRTEAFF,TGTGCCAGCAGCTTAGGAGGCTCGCGGACTGAAGCTTTCTTT
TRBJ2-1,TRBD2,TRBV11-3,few,CASGSGLAFGDEQFF,TGTGCCAGCGGCTCGGGACTAGCTTTTGGCGATGAGCAGTTCTTC
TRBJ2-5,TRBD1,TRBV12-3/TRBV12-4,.,CASSNRQGSRQETQYF,TGTGCCAGCAGCAATAGACAGGGGTCAAGGCAAGAGACCCAGTACTTC
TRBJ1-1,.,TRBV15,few,CATTSYRNTEAFF,TGTGCCACCACCTCTTACAGGAACACTGAAGCTTTCTTT
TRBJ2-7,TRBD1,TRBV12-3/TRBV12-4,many,CASSRPGQTYEQYF,TGTGCCAGCAGTCGACCGGGACAGACCTACGAGCAGTACTTC
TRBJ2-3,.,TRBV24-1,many,CATSEQYPGTDTQYF,TGTGCCACCAGTGAGCAGTATCCCGGCACAGATACGCAGTATTTT
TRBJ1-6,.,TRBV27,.,CASSFRGNSPLHF,TGTGCCAGCAGTTTCAGGGGTAATTCACCCCTCCACTTT
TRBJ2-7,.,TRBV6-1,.,CASRPGLTPGSYEQYF,TGTGCCAGCAGACCGGGACTCACCCCGGGCTCCTACGAGCAGTACTTC
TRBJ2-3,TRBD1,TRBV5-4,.,CASSLGGGTGRIDTQYF,TGTGCCAGCAGCTTGGGGGGAGGGACAGGGAGGATAGATACGCAGTATTTT
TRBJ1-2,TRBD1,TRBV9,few,CASSVATGRGLGYGYTF,TGTGCCAGCAGCGTAGCTACGGGAAGGGGGCTCGGCTATGGCTACACCTTC
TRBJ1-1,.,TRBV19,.,CASSRTEMNTEAFF,TGTGCCAGTAGTCGTACAGAGATGAACACTGAAGCTTTCTTT
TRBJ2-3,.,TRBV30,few,CAWSGGGSDTQYF,TGTGCCTGGAGTGGGGGGGGCTCAGATACGCAGTATTTT
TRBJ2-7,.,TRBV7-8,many,CASSLGVGGLEQYF,TGTGCCAGCAGCTTAGGAGTGGGAGGTCTGGAGCAGTACTTC
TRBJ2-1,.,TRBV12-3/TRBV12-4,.,CASSPGEFMDNEQFF,TGTGCCAGCAGTCCCGGAGAGTTCATGGACAATGAGCAGTTCTTC
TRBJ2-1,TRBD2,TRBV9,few,CASSRTSGNHNEQFF,TGTGCCAGCTCTCGGACTAGCGGGAACCACAATGAGCAGTTCTTC
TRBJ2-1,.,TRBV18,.,CASSPAIGGGPDGSEQFF,TGTGCCAGCTCACCCGCCATCGGAGGGGGCCCCGACGGGAGTGAGCAGTTCTTC
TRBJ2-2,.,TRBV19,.,CASSIDLNTGELFF,TGTGCCAGTAGTATAGATCTGAACACCGGGGAGCTGTTTTTT
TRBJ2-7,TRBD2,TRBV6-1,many,CASSPTSGRYEQYF,TGTGCCAGCAGTCCGACTAGCGGGAGGTACGAGCAGTACTTC
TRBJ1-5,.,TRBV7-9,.,CASRDGGGPQHF,TGTGCCAGCAGGGACGGGGGGGGGCCCCAGCATTTT
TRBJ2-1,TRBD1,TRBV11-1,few,CASSLSAGQGNEQFF,TGTGCCAGCAGCCTGTCCGCCGGACAGGGCAATGAGCAGTTCTTC
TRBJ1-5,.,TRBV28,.,CASSMNRDRNQPQHF,TGTGCCAGCAGTATGAACAGGGACCGCAATCAGCCCCAGCATTTT
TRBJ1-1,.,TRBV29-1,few,CSAAPIQGDGTEAFF,TGCAGCGCAGCCCCCATTCAAGGGGATGGCACTGAAGCTTTCTTT
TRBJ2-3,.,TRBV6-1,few,CASSERRGGGTQYF,TGTGCCAGCAGTGAAAGGAGGGGGGGGGGTACGCAGTATTTT
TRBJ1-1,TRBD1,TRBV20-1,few,CSAAGTGQKAFF,TGCAGTGCAGCCGGGACAGGACAAAAGGCTTTCTTT
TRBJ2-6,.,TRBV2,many,CASMFQGRLSGANVLTF,TGTGCCAGCATGTTTCAGGGAAGACTATCTGGGGCCAACGTCCTGACTTTC
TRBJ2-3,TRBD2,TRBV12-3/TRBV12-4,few,CASSLWGEAGVPDTQYF,TGTGCCAGCAGTCTATGGGGGGAAGCGGGAGTCCCAGATACGCAGTATTTT